One sample yielded the 28 T cell receptor beta chains listed below, sequenced in a study of cytomegalovirus exposure and HLA in healthy donors. Libraries were prepared by immunoSEQ multiplex PCR; TCRdb keeps only in-frame clonotypes and omits some of them. The sample holds 150,000 to 200,000 clones, nearly 90% seen once. Sequencing was performed on PBMCs. The receptor source for this set is a man aged 18 to 29 in good health and CMV-seropositive.

The V call is TRBV11-3, the J call TRBJ2-1; TRBD2 matches at 13 bases. Trimming cost V 1 base and J 9 bases; bases outside gene matches: 15. The CDR3 is 19 residues long. Germline CDR1 reads SGHNT; CDR2 reads YENEEA. The CDR3 DNA is TGTGCCAGCAGCTTAGTGGTCCCATTTGGACTAGCGGGAGTTGGTGAGCAGTTCTTC. The encoded protein is CASSLVVPFGLAGVGEQFF.

V usage is TRBV2 and J usage is TRBJ1-1, with D possibly TRBD1 on 6 matching bases. Trimming left V 7 bases short and J 4 bases short, with 13 bases between. CDR3 length: 13 residues. The germline V gene has CDR1 SNHLY and CDR2 FYNNEI. Here the CDR3 DNA reads TGTGCCAGCACCCGGGAGGGGGGCACTGAAGCTTTCTTT. Translation gives CASTREGGTEAFF.

With respect to this clone: This same CDR3 is encoded by further DNA sequences in the sample. The rearrangement links TRBV7-3 to TRBJ2-1; TRBD2 aligns across 11 bases. V lost 6 bases and J lost 6; bases outside the gene matches: 1. Germline values: CDR1 SGHTA, CDR2 FQGTGA. The length of the CDR3 is 13 residues. CDR3 sequence reads: CASSLAGGNEQFF. The CDR3 bases are TGTGCCAGCAGTCTAGCGGGGGGCAATGAGCAGTTCTTC.

The chain joins TRBV18 to TRBJ2-3; D perhaps matches TRBD2 (6 bases). V was cut by 3 bases and J by 0 bases, with 16 bases left in between. CDR1 is KGHSH, CDR2 LQKENI, per germline. There are 17 residues in the CDR3. The CDR3 sequence: CASSPPITSGSTDTQYF. For the CDR3, the DNA is TGTGCCAGCTCACCCCCCATAACGAGCGGGAGCACAGATACGCAGTATTTT.

V is TRBV6-1 and J is TRBJ2-2; unclear D gene. In germline, CDR1 is MNHNS, CDR2 SASEGT. V gave up 2 bases and J gave up 6 bases, with 7 bases separating them. CDR3 length equals 13 residues. The CDR3 DNA sequence: TGTGCCAGCAGTGAATTGGCTTCCGGGGAGCTGTTTTTT. This translates into CASSELASGELFF.

This sequence joins TRBV5-1 and TRBJ2-7, with D possibly matching TRBD2 (5 bases). The CDR3 consists of 14 residues. Trimming removed 4 bases from V and 2 bases from J, with 13 bases in between. Germline CDR1 is SGHRS and CDR2 is YFSETQ. The CDR3 is CASSGWGVTYEQYF. CDR3 nucleotide sequence: TGCGCCAGCAGCGGCTGGGGAGTTACCTACGAGCAGTACTTC.

The rearrangement uses TRBV7-8 and TRBJ1-5, with 12 bases identical to TRBD1. The CDR3 covers 15 residues. Losses at the gene ends were 5 bases for V and 6 bases for J; bases not matched to a gene: 5. Germline CDR1 and CDR2: SGHVS and FQNEAQ. The CDR3 DNA reads TGTGCCAGCAGCCCAGGGACAGGGGGCTTTCAGCCCCAGCATTTT. It yields the protein CASSPGTGGFQPQHF.

V is TRBV27 and J is TRBJ2-5; D unresolved. This CDR3 region has 10 residues. CDR1 and CDR2 from the germline V gene are MNHEY and SMNVEV (reference sequence). V gave up 10 bases and J gave up 5 bases, with 8 bases separating them. CDR3 nucleotides: TGTGCCATCCGGCGGGAGACCCAGTACTTC. Protein product: CAIRRETQYF.

The V and J genes are TRBV6-1 and TRBJ1-4; 7 positions match TRBD1. From germline, CDR1 is MNHNS and CDR2 SASEGT. With 4 bases clipped from V and 8 bases from J, the junction kept 7 bases outside the gene matches. The CDR3 consists of 14 residues. CDR3 in amino acids: CASSGGGAEEKLFF. CDR3 coding DNA: TGTGCCAGCAGTGGAGGGGGCGCGGAGGAAAAACTGTTTTTT.

V and J are TRBV5-6 and TRBJ1-4; weak D call: TRBD1 (6 bases). Germline V gene lookup returns CDR1 SGHDT and CDR2 YYEEEE. Trimming took off 4 bases at V and 1 base at J, with 17 bases between the two ends. The CDR3 spans 17 residues. In nucleotides, the CDR3 is TGTGCCAGCAGCCCCGAGGGGGGGCGGGAAACTAATGAAAAACTGTTTTTT. Encoded protein: CASSPEGGRETNEKLFF. Combining the CDR3 with reference TRBV5-6 and TRBJ1-4 gives the whole variable domain DAGVTQSPTHLIKTRGQQVTLRCSPKSGHDTVSWYQQALGQGPQFIFQYYEEEERQRGNFPDRFSGHQFPNYSSELNVNALLLGDSALYLCASSPEGGRETNEKLFFGSGTQLSVL.

The chain has TRBV11-2 and TRBJ2-2; a possible D gene is TRBD2 (5 bases). Germline V gene lookup returns CDR1 SGHAT and CDR2 FQNNGV. Between the trimmed V and J ends, which lost 4 bases and 4 bases, there was a span of 19 bases. The CDR3 extends over 17 amino acids. CDR3 DNA sequence: TGTGCCAGCAGCTCCCGGGGTGACCGCTGGGCCACCGGGGAGCTGTTTTTT. It yields the protein CASSSRGDRWATGELFF.

CDR3 in DNA: TGTGCCAGCAGCTTAGGGACTGGAATAAATGAGCAGTTCTTC. This encodes CASSLGTGINEQFF. This chain connects TRBV6-1 to TRBJ2-1, with D possibly matching TRBD2 (6 bases). Trimming stripped 6 bases from V and 7 bases from J, with 16 bases between. This CDR3 is 14 amino acids long. From germline, CDR1 is MNHNS and CDR2 SASEGT.

The gene calls are TRBV5-1 and TRBJ2-1; TRBD2 matches 8 bases. J lost 0 bases, V lost 4 bases, and 3 bases had no gene match. CDR1 is SGHRS and CDR2 is YFSETQ in the germline V gene. The CDR3 has 15 amino acids. The CDR3 DNA is TGCGCCAGCAGCCAGGCGGGGGGCTCCTACAATGAGCAGTTCTTC. Its translation is CASSQAGGSYNEQFF.

The chain is built from TRBV28 and TRBJ1-4, with D possibly being TRBD1 (6 bases). The CDR3 extends over 15 amino acids. V lost 7 bases and J lost 5, with 17 bases in between. Germline CDR1 and CDR2: MDHEN and SYDVKM. CDR3 sequence (DNA): TGTGCCAGCATGGGGGGCCCCGGGAGGAATGAAAAACTGTTTTTT. Amino acids: CASMGGPGRNEKLFF.

A few counts support this clone. The V and J genes are TRBV4-1 and TRBJ2-5; D might be TRBD2 (7 bases). Germline assignment: CDR1 MGHRA and CDR2 YSYEKL. V lost 0 bases, J lost 9 bases, and 23 bases lay in between. The CDR3 extends over 17 amino acids. CDR3 DNA: TGCGCCAGCAGCCAAGAAAATCCGGGGGGCCTGGTTGGGTCCCAGTACTTC. It specifies CASSQENPGGLVGSQYF.

This clone has only one observation. The CDR3 spells CASSLGLAYNEQFF. The CDR3 nucleotides are TGTGCCAGCAGCTTAGGGCTAGCTTACAATGAGCAGTTCTTC. The V gene is TRBV7-3, the J gene TRBJ2-1, with D perhaps TRBD2 (5 bases). The germline V gene has CDR1 SGHTA and CDR2 FQGTGA. Trimming pared 2 bases from V and 4 bases from J, leaving 9 bases between. The CDR3 totals 14 residues.

The gene calls are TRBV4-1 and TRBJ2-1, with TRBD2 matching 11 bases. Germline loops: CDR1 MGHRA, CDR2 YSYEKL. J gave up 6 bases and V 2 bases, and 6 bases lay outside the gene matches. This CDR3 contains 16 residues. The CDR3 loop reads CASSQNRLAGTNEQFF. The CDR3 region has the DNA TGCGCCAGCAGCCAAAATCGACTAGCGGGAACCAATGAGCAGTTCTTC.

This chain joins TRBV4-1 and TRBJ2-7; a weak D match, TRBD1 (6 bases). The CDR3 loop spans 16 amino acids. The V end was cut by 0 bases, the J end by 5 bases, with 17 bases between. CDR1 is MGHRA, CDR2 YSYEKL, per germline. CDR3 sequence (DNA): TGCGCCAGCAGCCAAGATCCAGGGGAGATGGTGCACGAGCAGTACTTC. Translation gives CASSQDPGEMVHEQYF.

CDR3 sequence (DNA): TGTGCCAGCAGTCGGGGGACAGGGGGCGTCTACGAGCAGTACTTC. Translation gives CASSRGTGGVYEQYF. This chain links TRBV2 with TRBJ2-7, with 12 bases matching TRBD1. V shed 5 bases and J 3 bases; nucleotides not matched to a gene: 5. From germline, CDR1 is SNHLY and CDR2 FYNNEI. The CDR3 loop spans 15 amino acids.

The V and J genes are TRBV7-6 and TRBJ2-3, with 13 positions matching TRBD2. This CDR3 comprises 15 residues. Trimming took 5 bases from V and 2 from J; bases not matched to a gene: 1. Germline CDR1 and CDR2: SGHVS and FNYEAQ. CDR3 amino acids: CASSGTSGNTDTQYF. CDR3 DNA sequence: TGTGCCAGCAGCGGGACTAGCGGGAACACAGATACGCAGTATTTT.

The chain uses TRBV11-2 and TRBJ2-1, with TRBD2 matching 8 bases. Germline V gene data show CDR1 as SGHAT and CDR2 as FQNNGV. There are 15 residues in the CDR3. Trimming at V came to 6 bases and at J to 1 base, leaving 5 bases not matched to a gene. This CDR3 reads CASSPIAGSYNEQFF. The CDR3 DNA sequence: TGTGCCAGCAGTCCGATAGCGGGGTCCTACAATGAGCAGTTCTTC.

This clone is a singleton in its sample. The chain carries TRBV5-6 and TRBJ2-7, with 7 bases fitting TRBD1. V was pared by 0 bases and J by 0 bases, with 9 bases of the junction left unmatched. The CDR3 is 17 residues long. The germline V gene has CDR1 SGHDT and CDR2 YYEEEE. The CDR3 DNA reads TGTGCCAGCAGCTTGGCAGGGACAGAAATGTACTCCTACGAGCAGTACTTC. Translation: CASSLAGTEMYSYEQYF.

The chain has TRBV6-5 and TRBJ1-2; weak D call: TRBD1 (6 bases). The CDR3 is 11 residues long. The V gene's germline CDR1 is MNHEY and CDR2 SVGAGI. V lost 11 bases and J 8 bases, leaving 15 bases between the germline ends. The DNA for the CDR3 is TGTGCCGGCAACAGGGTAGCGGGCTACACCTTC. Translating gives CAGNRVAGYTF.

This chain joins TRBV2 and TRBJ2-1; D may be TRBD1 (6 bases). The CDR3 is 13 amino acids. Trimming stripped 8 bases from V and 5 bases from J, with 13 bases between. Germline lookup yields CDR1 SNHLY and CDR2 FYNNEI. CDR3 loop: CASQGRRHNEQFF. CDR3 nucleotides: TGTGCCAGCCAGGGGCGAAGGCACAATGAGCAGTTCTTC.

The chain recombines TRBV7-9 with TRBJ1-1; 8 positions agree with TRBD1. The CDR3 contains 14 residues. The ends lost 2 bases at V and 2 bases at J; junction bases unmatched: 1. Germline values: CDR1 SEHNR, CDR2 FQNEAQ (reference sequence). The CDR3 sequence: CASSLQGANTEAFF. The CDR3 nucleotides are TGTGCCAGCAGCTTACAGGGGGCTAACACTGAAGCTTTCTTT.

The rearrangement uses TRBV5-1 and TRBJ2-7, with a weak D call TRBD1 (6 bases). Trimming removed 3 bases from V and 0 bases from J, with 16 bases in between. In germline, CDR1 is SGHRS, CDR2 YFSETQ. CDR3 length: 16 amino acids. For the CDR3, the DNA is TGCGCCAGCAGCTCTGGGCTCGGACAGAGCTCCTACGAGCAGTACTTC. This translates into CASSSGLGQSSYEQYF.

The J gene is TRBJ2-1, the V gene TRBV2; possibly TRBD1 for D (5 bases). There are 15 residues in the CDR3. CDR1 SNHLY and CDR2 FYNNEI come from the germline V gene. The germline V and J ends were trimmed by 1 base and 0 bases, with 7 bases remaining between them. The CDR3: CASSEGDSSYNEQFF. The CDR3 nucleotides are TGTGCCAGCAGTGAAGGTGACAGCTCCTACAATGAGCAGTTCTTC.

The rearrangement uses TRBV10-3 and TRBJ2-1; D not certain. Germline loops: CDR1 ENHRY, CDR2 SYGVKD. The CDR3 sequence is 13 residues long. Trimming took 4 bases from V and 0 from J, leaving 4 bases between them. The CDR3: CAISGLSYNEQFF. CDR3 sequence (DNA): TGTGCCATCAGTGGACTCTCCTACAATGAGCAGTTCTTC.